This T cell receptor (beta chain) was found in a study of blood T cell repertoires in COVID-19. Looking at the study overall: The origin of the acute and convalescent COVID-19 samples was the United States, Italy and Spain. Nucleic acid was either cDNA or gDNA, and it came from T cells, B-cell-depleted T cells, or PBMCs.

As originally analysed: From reference gene primer amplification, estimates of nucleated cell counts were derived. Sequenced by immunoSEQ multiplex PCR; TCRdb stores in-frame clones only, minus some. Clonal size and the V and J genes are those of that table, whereas D and trimming came from the DNA. The sample carries about 280,000 clones, roughly nine tenths recorded once. CDR1 and CDR2 from the germline V gene are LGHDT and YNNKEL (reference sequence). This CDR3 contains 14 residues. J was trimmed by 5 bases and V by 6 bases; bases with no gene match: 3. The chain uses TRBV3-1 (or the pseudogene TRBV3-2) and TRBJ2-5; 13 nucleotides align to TRBD2. This TCR derives from a man aged 50 or older with acute or convalescent COVID-19. The specimen was peripheral blood. Here the CDR3 DNA reads TGTGCCAGCAGACTAGCGGGGGGGCTCGAGACCCAGTACTTC. It encodes CASRLAGGLETQYF.